The following is a T cell receptor beta chain sequence with its context. The data stem from a study of cytomegalovirus exposure and HLA in healthy donors. Germline assignment: CDR1 MDHEN and CDR2 SYDVKM. With 3 bases clipped from V and 1 base from J, the junction kept 6 bases outside the gene matches. The CDR3 has 17 amino acids. In the PCR, 60 Vbeta and 13 Jbeta primers were used. Here immunoSEQ multiplex PCR was the method, and the copy in TCRdb shows in-frame clones only, minus some. The sample totals 150,000 or so clones. The rearrangement links TRBV28 to TRBJ2-7, with 13 positions matching TRBD2. What was sequenced was PBMCs. This receptor was taken from a woman aged 45-60 years in good health and CMV-seronegative. The CDR3 DNA sequence: TGTGCCAGCAGTTTGGGACTAGCGGGATCCCCATCCTACGAGCAGTACTTC. Amino acid sequence: CASSLGLAGSPSYEQYF.